This TCR beta chain was recovered during a study of OX40 agonist ivuxolimab in advanced cancers. Study as a whole: Patients were treated with intravenous ivuxolimab, dosed at 0.01 to 10 mg/kg and infused every 2 weeks.

Generated by immunoSEQ multiplex PCR, the TCRdb table keeps only in-frame clones and is missing some. Among about 58,000 clones listed, just over 85% were seen once. The germline V gene encodes CDR1 SGHRS and CDR2 YFSETQ. J was trimmed by 5 bases and V by 0 bases; bases with no gene match: 8. CDR3 length: 16 amino acids. This clonotype originated in an adult with an advanced solid tumor such as melanoma, head and neck, liver or kidney cancer. The source material was CD4+ or CD8+ T cells sorted from blood, sampled in a trial of the OX40 agonist ivuxolimab. The rearrangement links TRBV5-1 to TRBJ1-5; 7 positions match TRBD1. The CDR3 DNA sequence: TGCGCCAGCAGCTTGGCGCCTGACAGGGCGGATCAGCCCCAGCATTTT. Protein product: CASSLAPDRADQPQHF.